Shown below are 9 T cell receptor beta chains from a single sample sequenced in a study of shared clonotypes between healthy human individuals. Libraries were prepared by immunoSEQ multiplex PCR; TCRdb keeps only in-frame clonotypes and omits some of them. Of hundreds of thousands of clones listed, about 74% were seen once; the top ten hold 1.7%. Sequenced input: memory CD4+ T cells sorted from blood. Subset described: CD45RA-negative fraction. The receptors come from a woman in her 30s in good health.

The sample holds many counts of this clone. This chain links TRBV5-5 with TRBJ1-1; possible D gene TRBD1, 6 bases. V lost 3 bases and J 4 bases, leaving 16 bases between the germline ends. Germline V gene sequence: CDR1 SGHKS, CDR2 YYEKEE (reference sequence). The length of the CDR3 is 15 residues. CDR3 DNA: TGTGCCAGCAGCTCCTCATGGGGGGCGGGCACTGAAGCTTTCTTT. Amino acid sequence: CASSSSWGAGTEAFF.

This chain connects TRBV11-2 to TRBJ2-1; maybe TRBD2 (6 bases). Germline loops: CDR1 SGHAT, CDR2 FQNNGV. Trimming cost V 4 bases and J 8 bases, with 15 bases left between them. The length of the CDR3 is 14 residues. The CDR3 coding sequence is TGTGCCAGCAGCTCCCCCGGGGGTATATATGAGCAGTTCTTC. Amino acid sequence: CASSSPGGIYEQFF.

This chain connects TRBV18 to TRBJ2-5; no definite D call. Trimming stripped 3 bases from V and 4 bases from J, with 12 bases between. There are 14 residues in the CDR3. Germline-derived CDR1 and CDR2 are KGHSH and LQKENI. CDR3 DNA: TGTGCCAGCTCACCTTCAGTTTGGGCAGAGACCCAGTACTTC. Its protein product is CASSPSVWAETQYF.

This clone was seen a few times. The CDR3: CASRNRTSGRAAEQFF. For the CDR3, the DNA is TGTGCCAGCAGAAATAGGACTAGCGGGAGGGCCGCTGAGCAGTTCTTC. The chain carries TRBV21-1 and TRBJ2-1; the table gives TRBD2 as D, unverified against the DNA. TRBV21-1 is listed as a pseudogene. CDR3 length: 16 amino acids.

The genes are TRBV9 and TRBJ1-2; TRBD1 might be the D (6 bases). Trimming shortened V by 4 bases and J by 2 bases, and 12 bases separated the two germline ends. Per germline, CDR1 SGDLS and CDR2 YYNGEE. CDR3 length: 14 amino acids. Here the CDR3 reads CASSPSDSNYGYTF. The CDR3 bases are TGTGCCAGCAGCCCGTCGGACAGCAACTATGGCTACACCTTC.

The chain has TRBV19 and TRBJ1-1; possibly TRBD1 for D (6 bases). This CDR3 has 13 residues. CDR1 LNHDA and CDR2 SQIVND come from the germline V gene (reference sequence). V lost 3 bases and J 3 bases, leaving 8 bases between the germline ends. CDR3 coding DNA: TGTGCCAGTAGTATGGGGGCTGACACTGAAGCTTTCTTT. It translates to CASSMGADTEAFF.

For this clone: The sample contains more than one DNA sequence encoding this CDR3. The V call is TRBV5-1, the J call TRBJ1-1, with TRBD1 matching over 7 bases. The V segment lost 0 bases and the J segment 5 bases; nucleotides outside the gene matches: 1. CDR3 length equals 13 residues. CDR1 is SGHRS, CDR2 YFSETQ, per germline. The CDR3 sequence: CASSLDRGTEAFF. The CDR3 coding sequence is TGCGCCAGCAGCTTGGACAGGGGTACTGAAGCTTTCTTT.

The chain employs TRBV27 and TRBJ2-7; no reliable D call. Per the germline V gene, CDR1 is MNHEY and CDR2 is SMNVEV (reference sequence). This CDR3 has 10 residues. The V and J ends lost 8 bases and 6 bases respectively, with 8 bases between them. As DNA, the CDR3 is TGTGCCAGCGGATTAGGCGAGCAGTACTTC. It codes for CASGLGEQYF.

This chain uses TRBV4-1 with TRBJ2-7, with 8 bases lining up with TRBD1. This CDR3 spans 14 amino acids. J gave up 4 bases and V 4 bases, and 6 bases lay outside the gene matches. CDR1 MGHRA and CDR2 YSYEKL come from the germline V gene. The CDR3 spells CASSLRTGQYEQYF. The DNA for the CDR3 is TGCGCCAGCAGCCTCCGGACAGGGCAGTACGAGCAGTACTTC.